This T cell receptor (beta chain) is drawn from a study of beta chain features in type 1 diabetes. General study results and limits: Individuals with type 1 diabetes displayed fewer insertions and more deletions at VDJ junctions. When Type 1 diabetes patients were examined, their TCRB CDR3s proved moderately but significantly shorter in all four CD4+ subsets.

The entirety of the isolated RNA underwent reverse transcription, so expressed TCRB transcripts were sequenced. This table comes from immunoSEQ multiplex PCR, and its TCRdb copy is limited to in-frame clones, with some not included. The sample includes 120,000 to 150,000 clones, about 10% seen only once; the top ten take roughly 1.4%. Losses at the gene ends were 1 base for V and 14 bases for J; bases not matched to a gene: 11. The CDR3 sequence is 14 residues long. Germline V CDR1 and CDR2: SGHDT, YYEEEE. Comments on this clone: Its antigen is currently unknown.

This receptor was obtained from a man younger than 35 in good health. The specimen was naive CD4+ T cells from blood. The chain links TRBV5-6 to TRBJ2-3; 9 bases match TRBD2. In nucleotides, the CDR3 is TGTGCCAGCAGCTTGCAGGCGTTTGTGACTAGCGGGTATTTT. Translated, it gives CASSLQAFVTSGYF. The full variable domain, with the rest looked up from reference TRBV5-6 and TRBJ2-3, is DAGVTQSPTHLIKTRGQQVTLRCSPKSGHDTVSWYQQALGQGPQFIFQYYEEEERQRGNFPDRFSGHQFPNYSSELNVNALLLGDSALYLCASSLQAFVTSGYFGPGTRLTVL.